The 23 T cell receptor beta chains below were found in one sample sequenced in a study of cytomegalovirus exposure and HLA in healthy donors. Libraries were prepared by immunoSEQ multiplex PCR; TCRdb keeps only in-frame clonotypes and omits some of them. The profile shows 190,000 or so clones, about 80% of them singletons. Sequenced: PBMCs. These receptors were obtained from a woman aged 18-29 years in good health and CMV-seropositive.

The J gene is TRBJ1-4, the V gene TRBV19; the D gene is possibly TRBD1 (6 bases). Germline CDR1 LNHDA, CDR2 SQIVND (reference sequence). V was pared by 7 bases and J by 8 bases, with 11 bases between. The CDR3 is 12 amino acids. This CDR3 reads CASTQGREKLFF. In nucleotides, the CDR3 is TGTGCCAGTACCCAGGGGCGAGAAAAACTGTTTTTT.

The J gene is TRBJ2-5, the V gene TRBV10-3, with 7 nucleotides matching TRBD1. Germline trimming cut 10 bases from V and 5 bases from J; bases unmatched to any gene: 7. CDR1 and CDR2 from the germline V gene are ENHRY and SYGVKD. The CDR3 consists of 12 residues. CDR3 loop: CASRQGLETQYF. The CDR3 region has the DNA TGTGCCAGCAGACAGGGTTTGGAGACCCAGTACTTC.

This chain joins TRBV15 and TRBJ2-2; possible D gene TRBD1, 5 bases. With 3 bases removed from V and 0 bases from J, the gap between germline ends came to 11 bases. This CDR3 is built from 16 residues. Looked up from germline, CDR1 is LNHNV and CDR2 is YYDKDF (reference sequence). Here the CDR3 reads CATSSQGRTNTGELFF. The CDR3 DNA sequence: TGTGCCACCAGCAGCCAGGGCCGAACGAACACCGGGGAGCTGTTTTTT.

Remarks on this clone: Other DNA sequences in this specimen translate into the identical CDR3. V is TRBV6-1 and J is TRBJ2-5; unclear D gene. Germline CDR1 and CDR2: MNHNS and SASEGT. The CDR3 has 15 amino acids. V was shortened by 2 bases and J by 1 base, with 11 bases between the two germline ends. The CDR3 is CASSEPLGPQETQYF. CDR3 nucleotide sequence: TGTGCCAGCAGTGAACCCCTAGGCCCCCAAGAGACCCAGTACTTC.

The chain recombines TRBV4-2 with TRBJ2-7; TRBD2 might be the D (6 bases). V dropped 0 bases and J dropped 4 bases, with 16 bases sitting between them. The length of the CDR3 is 16 residues. In germline, CDR1 is LGHNA, CDR2 YNFKEQ. CDR3 coding DNA: TGTGCCAGCAGCCAAGATGCGGGACGTGGAAGGTACGAGCAGTACTTC. The encoded protein is CASSQDAGRGRYEQYF.

The V and J genes are TRBV12-5 and TRBJ2-3; TRBD2 aligns across 11 bases. The junction had 14 bases not matched to a gene; V was cut back by 3 bases and J by 3 bases. CDR1 and CDR2 from the germline V gene are LGHNT and FRNRAP. This CDR3 has 19 amino acids. The chain's CDR3 is CASGLSRSGGATGTDTQYF. In DNA, the CDR3 is TGTGCTAGTGGTTTAAGTCGTAGCGGGGGGGCGACGGGAACAGATACGCAGTATTTT.

The chain uses TRBV7-9 and TRBJ2-5; unclear D gene. The CDR3 totals 12 residues. Germline CDR1 and CDR2: SEHNR and FQNEAQ (reference sequence). The V gene lost 6 bases and the J gene lost 5 bases, with 10 bases spanning the gap. This CDR3 reads CASSLSPETQYF. Written as DNA, the CDR3 is TGTGCCAGCAGTCTTAGCCCGGAGACCCAGTACTTC.

This chain links TRBV9 with TRBJ1-5; 8 positions match TRBD1. The germline V gene encodes CDR1 SGDLS and CDR2 YYNGEE. V lost 4 bases and J lost 6; bases outside the gene matches: 6. The CDR3 runs to 14 residues. CDR3 nucleotide sequence: TGTGCCAGCAGCCCAGGGACAGGCAGTCAGCCCCAGCATTTT. Protein: CASSPGTGSQPQHF.

The V gene is TRBV6-6, the J gene TRBJ2-3; 8 nucleotides agree with TRBD1. Germline trimming cut 4 bases from V and 5 bases from J; bases unmatched to any gene: 5. The CDR3 has 14 residues. The germline gives CDR1 MNHNY, CDR2 SVGAGI (reference sequence). CDR3 loop: CASSLRTGKDTQYF. The CDR3 region has the DNA TGTGCCAGCAGTTTACGGACAGGGAAAGATACGCAGTATTTT.

This clone was recorded a few times. The gene calls are TRBV7-9 and TRBJ2-3; perhaps TRBD1 as D (5 bases). This CDR3 spans 17 amino acids. V lost 2 bases, J lost 2 bases, and 17 bases lay in between. The V gene's germline CDR1 is SEHNR and CDR2 FQNEAQ (reference sequence). This chain's CDR3 is CASSLKGSVGATDTQYF. Written as DNA, the CDR3 is TGTGCCAGCAGCTTAAAGGGTTCGGTAGGGGCCACAGATACGCAGTATTTT.

The V and J genes are TRBV5-1 and TRBJ2-2; 7 bases fit TRBD1. CDR3 length equals 16 residues. V shed 5 bases, J shed 5 bases, and the junction held 12 bases outside the gene matches. Germline CDR1 reads SGHRS; CDR2 reads YFSETQ. The CDR3 DNA reads TGCGCCAGCAGTTTCCTATGGACAGGCTGGACCGGGGAGCTGTTTTTT. Its translation is CASSFLWTGWTGELFF. Looking up the rest from reference TRBV5-1 and TRBJ2-2 gives the full variable domain: KAGVTQTPRYLIKTRGQQVTLSCSPISGHRSVSWYQQTPGQGLQFLFEYFSETQRNKGNFPGRFSGRQFSNSRSEMNVSTLELGDSALYLCASSFLWTGWTGELFFGEGSRLTVL.

The V and J genes are TRBV12-5 and TRBJ2-5, with 7 bases that match TRBD2. Germline CDR1 reads LGHNT; CDR2 reads FRNRAP. The CDR3 runs 19 residues. The J segment lost 3 bases and the V segment lost 2 bases, leaving 18 bases of the junction unmatched. CDR3 DNA: TGTGCTAGTGGTTTGTCTCAAATACGAGCGGGGATGAGGGAAGAGACCCAGTACTTC. Translating it yields CASGLSQIRAGMREETQYF.

The chain is built from TRBV7-7 and TRBJ2-5, with D maybe TRBD2 (6 bases). The V end was cut by 1 base, the J end by 0 bases, with 9 bases between. Germline CDR1 reads SSHAT; CDR2 reads FNYEAQ (reference sequence). The CDR3 loop spans 15 amino acids. In DNA, the CDR3 is TGTGCCAGCAGCTTAGTAGGAGGGTACCAAGAGACCCAGTACTTC. It specifies CASSLVGGYQETQYF.

There are a few counts of this clone. The rearrangement uses TRBV19 and TRBJ2-2; perhaps TRBD2 as D (6 bases). Germline values: CDR1 LNHDA, CDR2 SQIVND (reference sequence). This CDR3 contains 15 residues. Trimming shortened V by 7 bases and J by 1 base, and 13 bases separated the two germline ends. CDR3 region: CASMMWGGNTGELFF. CDR3 in DNA: TGTGCCAGTATGATGTGGGGAGGGAACACCGGGGAGCTGTTTTTT.

This sequence joins TRBV7-6 and TRBJ2-5; D is unclear. The CDR3 is made up of 15 amino acids. The ends were cut back, 1 base at V and 2 bases at J, with 11 bases in the middle. Germline assignment: CDR1 SGHVS and CDR2 FNYEAQ. The CDR3 region is CASSLVGETQETQYF. For the CDR3, the DNA is TGTGCCAGCAGCTTAGTCGGAGAGACTCAAGAGACCCAGTACTTC.

The CDR3 DNA reads TGTGCCAGCAGTGAAGCCTCCCGCGAAGAGCAGTACTTC. It is translated as CASSEASREEQYF. The chain combines TRBV6-1 with TRBJ2-7; D is unresolved. The CDR3 runs to 13 residues. V was trimmed by 0 bases and J by 7 bases, leaving 10 bases between them. The germline gives CDR1 MNHNS, CDR2 SASEGT.

This rearrangement joins TRBV6-5 to TRBJ1-6; 11 bases map to TRBD1. CDR3 length equals 13 residues. V trimming: 5 bases; J trimming: 9 bases; junction bases outside the gene matches: 0. Germline assignment: CDR1 MNHEY and CDR2 SVGAGI. The CDR3 sequence is CASSGQGASPLHF. The DNA of the CDR3 is TGTGCCAGCAGTGGACAGGGGGCTTCACCCCTCCACTTT.

This chain connects TRBV25-1 to TRBJ2-7; the D gene is possibly TRBD1 (6 bases). The length of the CDR3 is 13 residues. Germline loops: CDR1 MGHDK, CDR2 SYGVNS. V dropped 2 bases and J dropped 4 bases, with 9 bases sitting between them. The CDR3 DNA sequence: TGTGCCAGCAGTGAAGCAGGGGCGTACGAGCAGTACTTC. Protein sequence: CASSEAGAYEQYF.

This clone has just a few counts. The rearrangement uses TRBV9 and TRBJ1-2; D is unclear. This CDR3 contains 14 residues. CDR1 SGDLS and CDR2 YYNGEE come from the germline V gene. V was clipped by 4 bases and J by 3 bases, with 13 bases between them. The CDR3 sequence: CASSSGSADYGYTF. As DNA, the CDR3 is TGTGCCAGCAGCAGTGGATCAGCGGACTATGGCTACACCTTC.

Written as DNA, the CDR3 is TGTGCCAGCACCAGGGAGGGTTCACCCCTCCACTTT. Amino acid sequence: CASTREGSPLHF. This chain links TRBV6-1 with TRBJ1-6; maybe TRBD1 (5 bases). Trimming took 7 bases from V and 9 from J, leaving 10 bases between them. CDR3 size: 12 residues. Germline V lookup: CDR1 MNHNS, CDR2 SASEGT.

The V and J genes are TRBV6-5 and TRBJ1-6, with D perhaps matching TRBD1 (6 bases). CDR1 is MNHEY, CDR2 SVGAGI, per germline. This CDR3 spans 13 amino acids. Trimming took 6 bases from V and 9 from J, leaving 12 bases between them. The chain's CDR3 is CASSVPGASPLHF. CDR3 sequence (DNA): TGTGCCAGCAGCGTTCCAGGGGCTTCACCCCTCCACTTT.

The V gene is TRBV6-6, the J gene TRBJ1-1; unclear D gene. Trimming left V 6 bases short and J 4 bases short, with 9 bases between. This CDR3 has 12 amino acids. Germline CDR1 is MNHNY and CDR2 is SVGAGI (reference sequence). The CDR3 bases are TGTGCCAGCAGCAAAACTGGCACTGAAGCTTTCTTT. Translated: CASSKTGTEAFF.

This sequence joins TRBV2 and TRBJ1-1, with a possible D match to TRBD1 (5 bases). The V gene's germline CDR1 is SNHLY and CDR2 FYNNEI. CDR3 length equals 12 residues. V lost 6 bases and J 4 bases, leaving 9 bases between the germline ends. DNA of the CDR3: TGTGCCAGCAGCAGGGTGGGCACTGAAGCTTTCTTT. This gives the protein CASSRVGTEAFF.